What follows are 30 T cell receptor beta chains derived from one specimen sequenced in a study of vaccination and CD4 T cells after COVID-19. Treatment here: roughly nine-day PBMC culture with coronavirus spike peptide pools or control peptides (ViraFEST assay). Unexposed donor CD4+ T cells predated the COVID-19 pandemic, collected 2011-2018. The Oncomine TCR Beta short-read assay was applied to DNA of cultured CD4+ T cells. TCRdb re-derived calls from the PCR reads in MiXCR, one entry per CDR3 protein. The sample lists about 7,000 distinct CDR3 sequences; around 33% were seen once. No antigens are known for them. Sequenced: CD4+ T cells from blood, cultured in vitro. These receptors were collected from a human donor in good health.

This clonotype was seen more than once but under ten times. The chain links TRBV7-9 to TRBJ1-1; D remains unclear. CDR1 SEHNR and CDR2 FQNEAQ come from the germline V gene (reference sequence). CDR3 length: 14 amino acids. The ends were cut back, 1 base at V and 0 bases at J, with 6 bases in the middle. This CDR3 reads CASSLDTLNTEAFF. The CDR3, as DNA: TGTGCCAGCAGCTTAGACACCCTGAACACTGAAGCTTTCTTT. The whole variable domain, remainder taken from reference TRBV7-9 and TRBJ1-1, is DTGVSQNPRHKITKRGQNVTFRCDPISEHNRLYWYRQTLGQGPEFLTYFQNEAQLEKSRLLSDRFSAERPKGSFSTLEIQRTEQGDSAMYLCASSLDTLNTEAFFGQGTRLTVV.

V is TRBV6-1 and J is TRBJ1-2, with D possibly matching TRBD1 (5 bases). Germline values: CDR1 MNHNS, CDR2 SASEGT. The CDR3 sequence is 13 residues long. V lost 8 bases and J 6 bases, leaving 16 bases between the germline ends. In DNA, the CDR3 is TGTGCCAGCGGGACCCCCATCTTCGATGGCTACACCTTC. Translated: CASGTPIFDGYTF.

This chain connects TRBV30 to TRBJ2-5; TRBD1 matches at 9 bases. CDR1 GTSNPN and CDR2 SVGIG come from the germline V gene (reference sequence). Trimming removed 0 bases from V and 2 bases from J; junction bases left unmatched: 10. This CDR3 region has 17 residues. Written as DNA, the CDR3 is TGTGCCTGGAGTGTACATTTGAGACAGGGGGAACAAGAGACCCAGTACTTC. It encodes CAWSVHLRQGEQETQYF.

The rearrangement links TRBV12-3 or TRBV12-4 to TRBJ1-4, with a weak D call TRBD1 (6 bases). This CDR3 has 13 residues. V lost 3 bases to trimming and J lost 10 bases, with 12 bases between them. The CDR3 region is CASSLSTGSKLFF. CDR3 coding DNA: TGTGCCAGCAGTTTGTCGACAGGCTCAAAACTGTTTTTT.

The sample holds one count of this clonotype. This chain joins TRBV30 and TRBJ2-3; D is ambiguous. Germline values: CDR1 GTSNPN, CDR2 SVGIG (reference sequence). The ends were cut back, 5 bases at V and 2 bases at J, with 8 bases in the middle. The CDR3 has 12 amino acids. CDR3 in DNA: TGTGCCTGGGGGCCCTCCACAGATACGCAGTATTTT. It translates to CAWGPSTDTQYF.

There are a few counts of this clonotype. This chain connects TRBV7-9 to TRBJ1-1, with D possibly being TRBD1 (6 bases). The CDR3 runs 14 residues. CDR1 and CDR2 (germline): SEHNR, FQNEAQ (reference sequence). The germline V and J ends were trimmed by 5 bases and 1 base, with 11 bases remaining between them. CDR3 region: CASSQQGGNTEAFF. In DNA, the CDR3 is TGTGCCAGCAGCCAACAGGGAGGGAACACTGAAGCTTTCTTT. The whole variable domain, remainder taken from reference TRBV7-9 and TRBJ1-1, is DTGVSQNPRHKITKRGQNVTFRCDPISEHNRLYWYRQTLGQGPEFLTYFQNEAQLEKSRLLSDRFSAERPKGSFSTLEIQRTEQGDSAMYLCASSQQGGNTEAFFGQGTRLTVV.

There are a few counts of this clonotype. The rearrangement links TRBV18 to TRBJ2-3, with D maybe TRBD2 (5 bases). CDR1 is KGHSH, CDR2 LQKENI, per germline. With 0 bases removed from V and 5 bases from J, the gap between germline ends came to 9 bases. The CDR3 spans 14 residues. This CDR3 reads CASSPPGLGDTQYF. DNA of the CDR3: TGTGCCAGCTCACCACCAGGACTGGGAGATACGCAGTATTTT.

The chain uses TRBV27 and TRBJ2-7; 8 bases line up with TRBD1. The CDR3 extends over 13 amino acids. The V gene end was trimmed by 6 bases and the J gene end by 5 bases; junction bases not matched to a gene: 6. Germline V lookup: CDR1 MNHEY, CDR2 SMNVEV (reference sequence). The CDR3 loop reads CASSRQGKDEQYF. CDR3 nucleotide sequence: TGTGCCAGCAGCAGACAGGGGAAGGACGAGCAGTACTTC.

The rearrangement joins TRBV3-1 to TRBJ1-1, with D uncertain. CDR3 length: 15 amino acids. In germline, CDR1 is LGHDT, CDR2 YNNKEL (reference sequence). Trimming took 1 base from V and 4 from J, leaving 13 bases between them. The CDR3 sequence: CASSQANSGSTEAFF. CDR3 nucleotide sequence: TGTGCCAGCAGCCAAGCTAACTCGGGCAGCACTGAAGCTTTCTTT.

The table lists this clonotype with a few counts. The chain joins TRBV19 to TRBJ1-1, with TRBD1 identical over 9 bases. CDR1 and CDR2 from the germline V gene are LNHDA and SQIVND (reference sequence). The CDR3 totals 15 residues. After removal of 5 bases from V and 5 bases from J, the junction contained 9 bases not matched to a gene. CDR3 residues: CASSLGQGRYTEAFF. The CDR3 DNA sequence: TGTGCCAGTAGTTTAGGACAGGGGAGATATACTGAAGCTTTCTTT. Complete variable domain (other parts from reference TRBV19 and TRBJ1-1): DGGITQSPKYLFRKEGQNVTLSCEQNLNHDAMYWYRQDPGQGLRLIYYSQIVNDFQKGDIAEGYSVSREKKESFPLTVTSAQKNPTAFYLCASSLGQGRYTEAFFGQGTRLTVV.

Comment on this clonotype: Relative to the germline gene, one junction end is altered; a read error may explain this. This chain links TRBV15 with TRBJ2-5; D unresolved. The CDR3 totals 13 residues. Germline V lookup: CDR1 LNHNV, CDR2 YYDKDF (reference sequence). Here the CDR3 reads CATSRDAGETRYF. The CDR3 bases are TGTGCCACCAGCAGAGATGCCGGAGAGACCCGGTACTTC.

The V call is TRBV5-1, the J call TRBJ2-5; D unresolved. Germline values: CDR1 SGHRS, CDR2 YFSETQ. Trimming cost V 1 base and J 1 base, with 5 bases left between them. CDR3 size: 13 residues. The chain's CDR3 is CASSLKGQETQYF. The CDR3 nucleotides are TGCGCCAGCAGCTTGAAGGGCCAAGAGACCCAGTACTTC.

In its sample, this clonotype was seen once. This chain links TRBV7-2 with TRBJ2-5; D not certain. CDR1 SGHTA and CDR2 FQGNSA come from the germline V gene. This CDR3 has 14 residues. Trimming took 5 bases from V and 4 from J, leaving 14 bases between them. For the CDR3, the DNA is TGTGCCAGCAGCCTGACCCCCTTCCTAGAGACCCAGTACTTC. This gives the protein CASSLTPFLETQYF.

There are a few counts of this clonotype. CDR3 nucleotide sequence: TGTGCCAGCAGTTTCGCCAGGGGTCTTAATCAGCCCCAGCATTTT. Its protein is CASSFARGLNQPQHF. The genes are TRBV27 and TRBJ1-5; D is perhaps TRBD1 (6 bases). This CDR3 region has 15 residues. Germline assignment: CDR1 MNHEY and CDR2 SMNVEV (reference sequence). V was clipped by 3 bases and J by 4 bases, with 13 bases between them.

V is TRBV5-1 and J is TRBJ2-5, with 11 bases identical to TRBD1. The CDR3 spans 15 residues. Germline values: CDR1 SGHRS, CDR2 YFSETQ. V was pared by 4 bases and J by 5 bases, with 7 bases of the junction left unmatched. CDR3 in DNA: TGCGCCAGCAGCGACGGGACAGGGGGTTTTGAGACCCAGTACTTC. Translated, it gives CASSDGTGGFETQYF.

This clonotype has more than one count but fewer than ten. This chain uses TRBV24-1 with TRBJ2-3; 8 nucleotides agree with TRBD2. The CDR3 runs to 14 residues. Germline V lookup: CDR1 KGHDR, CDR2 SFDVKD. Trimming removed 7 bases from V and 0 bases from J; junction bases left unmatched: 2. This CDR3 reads CATSRGGSTDTQYF. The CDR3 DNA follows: TGTGCCACCAGCCGGGGGGGCAGCACAGATACGCAGTATTTT.

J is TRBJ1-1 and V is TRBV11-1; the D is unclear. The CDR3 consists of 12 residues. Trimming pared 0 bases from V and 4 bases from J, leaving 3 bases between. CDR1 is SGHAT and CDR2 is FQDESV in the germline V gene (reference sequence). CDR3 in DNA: TGTGCCAGCAGCTTAGCGTTCACTGAAGCTTTCTTT. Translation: CASSLAFTEAFF.

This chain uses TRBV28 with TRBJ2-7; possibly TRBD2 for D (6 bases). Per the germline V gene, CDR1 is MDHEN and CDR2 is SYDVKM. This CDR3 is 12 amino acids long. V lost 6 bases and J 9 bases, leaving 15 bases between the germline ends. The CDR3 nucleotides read TGTGCCAGCAGCTTTGAGGGACTGAGGCAGTACTTC. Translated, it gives CASSFEGLRQYF. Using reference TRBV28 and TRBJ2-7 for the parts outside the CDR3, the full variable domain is DVKVTQSSRYLVKRTGEKVFLECVQDMDHENMFWYRQDPGLGLRLIYFSYDVKMKEKGDIPEGYSVSREKKERFSLILESASTNQTSMYLCASSFEGLRQYFGPGTRLTVT.

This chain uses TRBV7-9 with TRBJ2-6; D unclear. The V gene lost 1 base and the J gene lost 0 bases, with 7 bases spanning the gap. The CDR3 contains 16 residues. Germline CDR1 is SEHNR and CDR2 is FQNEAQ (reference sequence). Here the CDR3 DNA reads TGTGCCAGCAGCTTAGGACGGAGCTCTGGGGCCAACGTCCTGACTTTC. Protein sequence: CASSLGRSSGANVLTF. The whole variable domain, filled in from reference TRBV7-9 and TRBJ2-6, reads DTGVSQNPRHKITKRGQNVTFRCDPISEHNRLYWYRQTLGQGPEFLTYFQNEAQLEKSRLLSDRFSAERPKGSFSTLEIQRTEQGDSAMYLCASSLGRSSGANVLTFGAGSRLTVL.

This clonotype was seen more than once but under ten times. This chain's CDR3 is CASSVGTAPSTDTQYF. The CDR3 DNA reads TGTGCCAGCAGCGTAGGAACAGCCCCTAGCACAGATACGCAGTATTTT. The chain carries TRBV9 and TRBJ2-3; D is undetermined. The CDR3 extends over 16 amino acids. Germline assignment: CDR1 SGDLS and CDR2 YYNGEE. Trimming stripped 0 bases from V and 0 bases from J, with 11 bases between. The variable domain in full, with the rest retrieved from reference TRBV9 and TRBJ2-3, is DSGVTQTPKHLITATGQRVTLRCSPRSGDLSVYWYQQSLDQGLQFLIQYYNGEERAKGNILERFSAQQFPDLHSELNLSSLELGDSALYFCASSVGTAPSTDTQYFGPGTRLTVL.

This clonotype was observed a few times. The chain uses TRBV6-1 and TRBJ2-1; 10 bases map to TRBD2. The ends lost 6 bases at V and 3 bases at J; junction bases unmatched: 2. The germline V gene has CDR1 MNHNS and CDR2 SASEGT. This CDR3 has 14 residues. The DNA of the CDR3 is TGTGCCAGCAGGCCTAGCGGGGGCTACAATGAGCAGTTCTTC. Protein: CASRPSGGYNEQFF.

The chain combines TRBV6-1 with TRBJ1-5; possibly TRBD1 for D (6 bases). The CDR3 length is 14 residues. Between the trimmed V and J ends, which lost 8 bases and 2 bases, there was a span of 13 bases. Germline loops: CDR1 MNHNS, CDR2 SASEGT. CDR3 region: CASGAGGGNQPQHF. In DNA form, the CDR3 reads TGTGCCAGCGGGGCGGGGGGCGGCAATCAGCCCCAGCATTTT.

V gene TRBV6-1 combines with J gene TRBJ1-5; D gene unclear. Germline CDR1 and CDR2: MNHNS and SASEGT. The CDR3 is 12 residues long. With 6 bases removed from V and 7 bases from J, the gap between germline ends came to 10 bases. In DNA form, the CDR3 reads TGTGCCAGCAGAAGAAAGGGCCAGCCCCAGCATTTT. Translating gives CASRRKGQPQHF.

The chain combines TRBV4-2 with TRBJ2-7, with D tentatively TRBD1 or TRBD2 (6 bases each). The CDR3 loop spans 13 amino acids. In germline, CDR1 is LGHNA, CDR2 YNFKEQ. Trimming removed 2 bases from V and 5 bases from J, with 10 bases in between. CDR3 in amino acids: CASSQRRGDEQYF. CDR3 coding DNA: TGTGCCAGCAGCCAAAGAAGGGGGGACGAGCAGTACTTC.

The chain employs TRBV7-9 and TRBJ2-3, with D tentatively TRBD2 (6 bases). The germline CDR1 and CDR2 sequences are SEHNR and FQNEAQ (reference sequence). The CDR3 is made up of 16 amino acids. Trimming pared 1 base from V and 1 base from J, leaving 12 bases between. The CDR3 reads CASSLGGAEGTDTQYF. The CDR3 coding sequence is TGTGCCAGCAGCTTAGGCGGGGCGGAGGGCACAGATACGCAGTATTTT.

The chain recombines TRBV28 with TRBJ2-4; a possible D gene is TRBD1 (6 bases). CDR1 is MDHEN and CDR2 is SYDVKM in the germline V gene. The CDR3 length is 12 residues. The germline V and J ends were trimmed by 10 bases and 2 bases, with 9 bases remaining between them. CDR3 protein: CAIRDTKNIQYF. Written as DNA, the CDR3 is TGTGCCATCCGGGACACCAAAAACATTCAGTACTTC.

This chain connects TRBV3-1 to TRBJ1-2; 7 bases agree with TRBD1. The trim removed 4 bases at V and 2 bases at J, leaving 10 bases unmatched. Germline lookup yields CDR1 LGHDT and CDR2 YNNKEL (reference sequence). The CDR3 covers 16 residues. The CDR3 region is CASSPETGRYNYGYTF. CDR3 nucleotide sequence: TGTGCCAGCAGCCCAGAGACAGGGAGATACAACTATGGCTACACCTTC.

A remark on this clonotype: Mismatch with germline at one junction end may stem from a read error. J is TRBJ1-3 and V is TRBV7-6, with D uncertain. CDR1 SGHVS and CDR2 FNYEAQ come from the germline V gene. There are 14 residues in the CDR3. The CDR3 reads CASAPAGSGDTIYF. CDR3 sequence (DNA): TGTGCCAGCGCTCCCGCGGGCTCTGGAGACACCATATATTTT.

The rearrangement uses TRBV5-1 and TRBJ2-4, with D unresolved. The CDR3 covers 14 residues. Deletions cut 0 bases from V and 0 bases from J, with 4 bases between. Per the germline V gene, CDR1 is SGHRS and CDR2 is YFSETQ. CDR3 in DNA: TGCGCCAGCAGCTTGGGAGGAGCCAAAAACATTCAGTACTTC. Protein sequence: CASSLGGAKNIQYF.

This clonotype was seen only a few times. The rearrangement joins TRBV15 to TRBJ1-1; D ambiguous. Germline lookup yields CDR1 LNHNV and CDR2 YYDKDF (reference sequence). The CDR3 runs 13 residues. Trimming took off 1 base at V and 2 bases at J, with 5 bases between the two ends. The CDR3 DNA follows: TGTGCCACCAGCAGAGGGGTTAACACTGAAGCTTTCTTT. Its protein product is CATSRGVNTEAFF.